Below are 23 T cell receptor beta chains sequenced from a single sample in a study of blood T cell repertoires in COVID-19. Method: immunoSEQ multiplex PCR; TCRdb's copy keeps in-frame clones and lacks some. The sample holds about 27,000 clones, 80% seen once. Sequencing was done on a sample of peripheral blood. These receptors came from a woman older than 75 with acute or convalescent COVID-19.

The chain has TRBV7-2 and TRBJ2-3; possibly TRBD2 for D (5 bases). Germline loops: CDR1 SGHTA, CDR2 FQGNSA. The V end was cut by 6 bases, the J end by 2 bases, with 9 bases between. CDR3 length: 13 amino acids. The chain's CDR3 is CASSPGITDTQYF. For the CDR3, the DNA is TGTGCCAGCAGTCCGGGAATCACAGATACGCAGTATTTT.

The rearrangement uses TRBV5-1 and TRBJ2-2; 9 nucleotides agree with TRBD2. This CDR3 is 16 amino acids long. V lost 0 bases, J lost 6 bases, and 6 bases stayed unmatched. Per germline, CDR1 SGHRS and CDR2 YFSETQ. CDR3 sequence reads: CASSLERAGGSGELFF. The DNA of the CDR3 is TGCGCCAGCAGCTTGGAAAGAGCGGGAGGTTCCGGGGAGCTGTTTTTT.

V gene TRBV5-1 combines with J gene TRBJ2-2; 13 positions match TRBD2. The V gene's germline CDR1 is SGHRS and CDR2 YFSETQ. V lost 1 base, J lost 3 bases, and 3 bases stayed unmatched. This CDR3 has 17 amino acids. The CDR3 protein is CASSLTSGRADTGELFF. DNA for the CDR3: TGCGCCAGCAGCTTGACTAGCGGGAGGGCCGACACCGGGGAGCTGTTTTTT.

This chain links TRBV19 with TRBJ2-7; 8 positions match TRBD1. This CDR3 spans 13 amino acids. V lost 3 bases to trimming and J lost 6 bases; unmatched junction nucleotides: 4. Germline V gene sequence: CDR1 LNHDA, CDR2 SQIVND (reference sequence). As DNA, the CDR3 is TGTGCCAGTAGTATTGGACAGGGAGTCGAGCAGTACTTC. It codes for CASSIGQGVEQYF.

This clone showed up just a few times. The chain employs TRBV11-1 and TRBJ2-1, with 9 nucleotides matching TRBD2. Germline V gene data show CDR1 as SGHAT and CDR2 as FQDESV (reference sequence). There are 16 residues in the CDR3. The junction had 4 bases not matched to a gene; V was cut back by 2 bases and J by 2 bases. CDR3 DNA sequence: TGTGCCAGCAGCTTAACAGCGGGAGGAACCTACAATGAGCAGTTCTTC. Translating it yields CASSLTAGGTYNEQFF.

V and J are TRBV24-1 and TRBJ1-1, with 12 bases that match TRBD1. CDR1 KGHDR and CDR2 SFDVKD come from the germline V gene. The length of the CDR3 is 19 residues. V lost 1 base to trimming and J lost 3 bases; unmatched junction nucleotides: 11. CDR3 sequence (DNA): TGTGCCACCAGTGATTTTTTTTTAGGGACAGGGGGCCCGTACACTGAAGCTTTCTTT. Translated, it gives CATSDFFLGTGGPYTEAFF.

J is TRBJ2-3 and V is TRBV2, with 12 nucleotides matching TRBD1. Germline-derived CDR1 and CDR2 are SNHLY and FYNNEI. The CDR3 spans 15 residues. With 6 bases clipped from V and 7 bases from J, the junction kept 8 bases outside the gene matches. CDR3 sequence: CASSPGGQGANTQYF. The CDR3 nucleotides are TGTGCCAGCAGCCCCGGGGGACAGGGGGCTAATACGCAGTATTTT.

V is TRBV9 and J is TRBJ2-7; 10 bases match TRBD2. This CDR3 is built from 14 residues. The germline gives CDR1 SGDLS, CDR2 YYNGEE. V was pared by 0 bases and J by 5 bases, with 2 bases of the junction left unmatched. This CDR3 reads CASSVATSGNEQYF. DNA of the CDR3: TGTGCCAGCAGCGTAGCTACTAGCGGGAACGAGCAGTACTTC.

V usage is TRBV19 and J usage is TRBJ1-1; TRBD1 aligns across 7 bases. The CDR3 totals 13 residues. V was clipped by 5 bases and J by 6 bases; unmatched bases: 6. Germline V gene lookup returns CDR1 LNHDA and CDR2 SQIVND (reference sequence). DNA for the CDR3: TGTGCCAGTAGTCAAAACAGGGGCCCTGAAGCTTTCTTT. This sequence encodes CASSQNRGPEAFF.

The sample holds a few counts of this clone. The chain joins TRBV11-2 to TRBJ1-3, with a possible D match to TRBD1 (5 bases). The CDR3 contains 17 residues. V shed 0 bases and J shed 2 bases, with 14 bases lying between them. CDR1 and CDR2 from the germline V gene are SGHAT and FQNNGV. The CDR3 region is CASSLDSGRVTGNTIYF. The CDR3 DNA reads as TGTGCCAGCAGCTTAGATTCCGGCAGGGTGACTGGAAACACCATATATTTT.

This clone was counted a few times. The chain links TRBV19 to TRBJ1-5; 9 bases are shared with TRBD1. This CDR3 region has 15 residues. Germline lookup yields CDR1 LNHDA and CDR2 SQIVND (reference sequence). Trimming removed 7 bases from V and 8 bases from J; junction bases left unmatched: 12. CDR3 nucleotides: TGTGCCAGTACCGAGTACGGGACAGGGAAAAAGCCCCAGCATTTT. Amino acid sequence: CASTEYGTGKKPQHF.

The genes are TRBV13 and TRBJ1-3, with D possibly being TRBD1 (5 bases). Germline V gene lookup returns CDR1 PRHDT and CDR2 FYEKMQ (reference sequence). The CDR3 is made up of 16 amino acids. Trimming took off 5 bases at V and 2 bases at J, with 16 bases between the two ends. Written as DNA, the CDR3 is TGTGCCAGCAGCCCCCGGGGGGTAGGGACTGGAAACACCATATATTTT. Translation gives CASSPRGVGTGNTIYF.

The chain recombines TRBV2 with TRBJ2-1, with TRBD2 as a possible D gene (6 bases). There are 15 residues in the CDR3. Germline-derived CDR1 and CDR2 are SNHLY and FYNNEI. V lost 6 bases and J lost 3, with 15 bases in between. CDR3 amino acids: CASRPWAGIYNEQFF. DNA for the CDR3: TGTGCCAGCAGGCCCTGGGCGGGGATCTACAATGAGCAGTTCTTC.

The CDR3 DNA reads TGTGCCAGCAGCTTGGCGGGGGGCACTGAAGCTTTCTTT. As protein: CASSLAGGTEAFF. The chain recombines TRBV6-5 with TRBJ1-1, with a possible D match to TRBD1 (5 bases). The CDR3 runs to 13 residues. Germline CDR1 reads MNHEY; CDR2 reads SVGAGI. Trimming pared 6 bases from V and 4 bases from J, leaving 12 bases between.

The V call is TRBV14, the J call TRBJ1-4; D is ambiguous. The V gene's germline CDR1 is SGHDN and CDR2 FVKESK. The length of the CDR3 is 14 residues. Trimming cost V 1 base and J 3 bases, with 6 bases left between them. CDR3 DNA sequence: TGTGCCAGCAGCCAAGGACGGGCTAATGAAAAACTGTTTTTT. This encodes CASSQGRANEKLFF.

In its sample, this clone was seen a few times. The chain combines TRBV29-1 with TRBJ2-2; D perhaps matches TRBD2 (5 bases). Germline V gives CDR1 SQVTM, CDR2 ANQGSEA. The CDR3 contains 13 residues. The V and J ends lost 1 base and 7 bases respectively, with 10 bases between them. The CDR3 DNA follows: TGCAGCGTTGAAGGGTCGAGGGACGGGGAGCTGTTTTTT. Amino acids: CSVEGSRDGELFF.

This chain joins TRBV5-1 and TRBJ1-2, with a possible D match to TRBD1 (5 bases). The CDR3 runs 14 residues. V was cut by 0 bases and J by 6 bases, with 12 bases left in between. Germline CDR1 SGHRS, CDR2 YFSETQ. CDR3 protein: CASSLEGQGNGYTF. The CDR3 region has the DNA TGCGCCAGCAGCTTGGAAGGGCAGGGCAATGGCTACACCTTC.

The genes are TRBV6-6 and TRBJ1-1; D unresolved. The CDR3 contains 14 residues. In germline, CDR1 is MNHNY, CDR2 SVGAGI (reference sequence). The V end lost 7 bases, the J end lost 4 bases, and 16 bases lay between the germline ends. For the CDR3, the DNA is TGTGCCAGCACCTTGAGTGAGGGTCTCACTGAAGCTTTCTTT. Its translation: CASTLSEGLTEAFF.

The J gene is TRBJ1-1, the V gene TRBV30; D gene unclear. Germline CDR1 is GTSNPN and CDR2 is SVGIG (reference sequence). This CDR3 comprises 12 residues. V was clipped by 2 bases and J by 1 base, with 5 bases between them. As DNA, the CDR3 is TGTGCCTGGAGTCCCCGGAACACTGAAGCTTTCTTT. It encodes CAWSPRNTEAFF.

V and J are TRBV5-1 and TRBJ2-7; possibly TRBD2 for D (5 bases). Germline CDR1 SGHRS, CDR2 YFSETQ. V shed 0 bases and J shed 2 bases, with 12 bases lying between them. The CDR3 spans 15 residues. This chain's CDR3 is CASSLVEKGAYEQYF. CDR3 sequence (DNA): TGCGCCAGCAGCTTGGTCGAAAAGGGAGCCTACGAGCAGTACTTC.

The V and J genes are TRBV4-1 and TRBJ2-2; TRBD2 matches 15 bases. The germline V gene has CDR1 MGHRA and CDR2 YSYEKL. The V segment lost 4 bases and the J segment 6 bases; nucleotides outside the gene matches: 12. The CDR3 has 19 amino acids. CDR3 amino acids: CASSRAGTSGGLDAGELFF. CDR3 nucleotides: TGCGCCAGCAGCCGTGCCGGGACTAGCGGGGGGTTGGACGCCGGGGAGCTGTTTTTT.

The V gene is TRBV10-3, the J gene TRBJ1-2, with TRBD1 matching 7 bases. This CDR3 is 14 amino acids long. The V gene's germline CDR1 is ENHRY and CDR2 SYGVKD. J gave up 7 bases and V 6 bases, and 11 bases lay outside the gene matches. CDR3 DNA sequence: TGTGCCATCAGCGCCGGGACAGAAACCTCTGGCTACACCTTC. As protein: CAISAGTETSGYTF.

The J gene is TRBJ1-1, the V gene TRBV15; D ambiguous. This CDR3 is 14 amino acids long. Germline assignment: CDR1 LNHNV and CDR2 YYDKDF (reference sequence). Between the trimmed V and J ends, which lost 0 bases and 1 base, there was a span of 6 bases. The chain's CDR3 is CATSRDPGNTEAFF. In DNA form, the CDR3 reads TGTGCCACCAGCAGAGACCCAGGGAACACTGAAGCTTTCTTT.